This is a list of T cell receptor beta chains from one sample in a study of cytomegalovirus exposure and HLA in healthy donors. The method was immunoSEQ multiplex PCR; TCRdb's version includes in-frame clones alone and lacks a portion of them. The repertoire has roughly 190,000 clones, roughly 74% of them found once; the top ten carry 1.8%. The source material was PBMCs. These receptors all come from a woman aged 25 to 45 in good health and CMV-seronegative. Each CDR3 is given with its conserved first and last residue. D genes are given only for firm matches. Some rows mark clone size as missing; the rest say once, few, many or name a class of expanded clone.

.	TRBV18	TRBJ2-2	.	TGTGCCAGCTCACCTCAGGGAGGCACCGGGGAGCTGTTTTTT	CASSPQGGTGELFF
.	TRBV7-9	TRBJ1-2	TRBD1	TGTGCCAGCAGCTTGGGACAGGGGGCAGGAGGTGATGGCTACACCTTC	CASSLGQGAGGDGYTF
.	TRBV9	TRBJ2-7	.	TGTGCCAGCAGCGTAGGACCGGGATTCTACGAGCAGTACTTC	CASSVGPGFYEQYF
.	TRBV6-1	TRBJ1-5	.	TGTGCCAGCAGCTGGGGGGACCGATACAGTCAGCCCCAGCATTTT	CASSWGDRYSQPQHF
.	TRBV5-8	TRBJ2-7	TRBD1	TGTGCCAGCAGCAGCTCCGGGACAGGGCCCTACGAGCAGTACTTC	CASSSSGTGPYEQYF
.	TRBV6-5	TRBJ1-5	.	TGTGCCAGCAGTTTACAGATAAGACAGCCCCAGCATTTT	CASSLQIRQPQHF
.	TRBV6-5	TRBJ1-2	TRBD1	TGTGCCAGCAGTTACAGCGGACAGGGGAGTATTAGTGGCTACACCTTC	CASSYSGQGSISGYTF
.	TRBV4-3	TRBJ2-7	.	TGCGCCAGCAGCCAAGATAAGGACTCTACCTACGAGCAGTACTTC	CASSQDKDSTYEQYF
.	TRBV30	TRBJ1-1	TRBD1	TGTGCCTGGAGCTACGGACAGGGGCGAGCTTTCTTT	CAWSYGQGRAFF
.	TRBV9	TRBJ2-7	TRBD2	TGTGCCAGCAGCGAGGGACTAGCGGGGGGGACCTACGAGCAGTACTTC	CASSEGLAGGTYEQYF
.	TRBV5-1	TRBJ2-7	TRBD2	TGCGCCAGCAGCTCCTTGCAAGCGGGAGTGGGAGAGCAGTACTTC	CASSSLQAGVGEQYF
.	TRBV4-3	TRBJ2-7	.	TGCGCCAGCAGCCAGGGAGGACAGGAGGCCTACGAGCAGTACTTC	CASSQGGQEAYEQYF
.	TRBV5-5	TRBJ2-7	TRBD1	TGTGCCAGCAGCTTGTACCAGGGGGCCTACGAGCAGTACTTC	CASSLYQGAYEQYF
.	TRBV5-1	TRBJ2-1	TRBD2	TGCGCCAGCGCCCAATTGACTAGCGGGGACTACAATGAGCAGTTCTTC	CASAQLTSGDYNEQFF
few	TRBV21-1	TRBJ1-5	.	TGTGCCAGCATCCTAAAACAGCCCCAGCATTTT	CASILKQPQHF
.	TRBV18	TRBJ2-7	.	TGTGCCAGCTCACGGCAGGGCTCCTACGAGCAGTACTTC	CASSRQGSYEQYF